Sequencing of this T cell receptor (beta chain) was carried out in a study of T cell responses to AZD1222 COVID-19 vaccine. Study-level information: Second-dose intervals of approximately 4 or approximately 12 weeks were pooled. The study, taken as a whole, reports: With dominance at 160-218 and 743-854, vaccine-associated CD4 TCRs spanned spike.

The table came from immunoSEQ multiplex PCR; TCRdb's copy has only in-frame clones and leaves some out. The sample contains more than 100,000 clones, over 90% of which appear only once. Concerning this clone itself: What it binds is not known.

V was pared by 2 bases and J by 2 bases, with 7 bases between. Germline V lookup: CDR1 MGHRA, CDR2 YSYEKL. The CDR3 totals 15 residues. The chain combines TRBV4-1 with TRBJ2-6, with a weak D call TRBD1 (6 bases). This TCR came from an adult in good health. The sequencing here drew on peripheral blood, taken on day 0 of AZD1222 vaccination. The CDR3 region is CASSQPGAGANVLTF. CDR3 in DNA: TGCGCCAGCAGCCAACCAGGGGCTGGGGCCAACGTCCTGACTTTC.